These 14 T cell receptor beta chains were all obtained from the same sample, sequenced in a study of cytomegalovirus exposure and HLA in healthy donors. PCR amplification relied on 60 Vbeta primers (plus 13 Jbeta primers). Produced via immunoSEQ multiplex PCR; TCRdb's table is partial and in-frame only. The data contain fewer than 250,000 clones, roughly four fifths of them singletons. The material sequenced was PBMCs. The receptors here all came from a woman aged 25 to 45 in good health and CMV-seropositive.

This clone appeared once. The junction and the germline gene differ at one end; a read error may be behind it. The chain carries TRBV7-9 and TRBJ1-2, with D unresolved. Germline CDR1 is SEHNR and CDR2 is FQNEAQ (reference sequence). This CDR3 is 12 amino acids long. This CDR3 reads CSSSLINYGYTF. The CDR3 coding sequence is TGTTCCAGCAGCTTAATCAATTATGGCTACACCTTC.

A note on this clone: Its ends do not fully match the called genes, so a read error is possible. The chain combines TRBV7-7 with TRBJ2-2; 7 bases are a match to TRBD2. This CDR3 is built from 16 residues. Germline V gene data show CDR1 as SSHAT and CDR2 as FNYEAQ (reference sequence). CDR3 nucleotide sequence: TGTGCTAGCAGCTTAGCTAGCGGCGCGAACACCGGGGAGCTGTTTTTT. As protein: CASSLASGANTGELFF.

In its sample, this clone was seen a few times. The rearrangement uses TRBV19 and TRBJ2-7, with 7 bases that match TRBD1. CDR3 length: 15 residues. Per germline, CDR1 LNHDA and CDR2 SQIVND (reference sequence). V was pared by 6 bases and J by 1 base, with 9 bases of the junction left unmatched. The CDR3 DNA reads TGTGCCAGTAGCAACCTCAGGACAGGATCCTACGAGCAGTACTTC. The encoded protein is CASSNLRTGSYEQYF.

The chain links TRBV7-2 to TRBJ2-7; D may be TRBD2 (6 bases). This CDR3 has 15 amino acids. Trimming cost V 1 base and J 1 base, with 11 bases left between them. Germline V gene sequence: CDR1 SGHTA, CDR2 FQGNSA. CDR3 sequence reads: CASSLGGLLSYEQYF. The CDR3 DNA sequence: TGTGCCAGCAGCTTAGGGGGACTCCTGTCCTACGAGCAGTACTTC.

The V call is TRBV27, the J call TRBJ2-1, with 7 bases that match TRBD2. CDR3 length equals 12 residues. Germline V lookup: CDR1 MNHEY, CDR2 SMNVEV (reference sequence). With V trimmed by 6 bases and J by 7 bases, 3 bases remained unmatched. The CDR3 protein is CASSSGGNEQFF. The DNA of the CDR3 is TGTGCCAGCAGCTCGGGGGGAAATGAGCAGTTCTTC.

The J gene is TRBJ1-1, the V gene TRBV28; possible D gene TRBD1, 6 bases. With 6 bases removed from V and 4 bases from J, the gap between germline ends came to 15 bases. The CDR3 runs 14 residues. Germline-derived CDR1 and CDR2 are MDHEN and SYDVKM. Here the CDR3 DNA reads TGTGCCAGCAGGGTGGGGGCTCCGGGCACTGAAGCTTTCTTT. This translates into CASRVGAPGTEAFF.

The rearrangement links TRBV27 to TRBJ1-1; D gene unclear. In germline, CDR1 is MNHEY, CDR2 SMNVEV (reference sequence). The V and J ends lost 4 bases and 1 base respectively, with 16 bases between them. There are 16 residues in the CDR3. The CDR3, as DNA: TGTGCCAGCAGTTGGATTAACCCGGAGGGGAACACTGAAGCTTTCTTT. This codes for CASSWINPEGNTEAFF.

The chain recombines TRBV5-1 with TRBJ1-4; a weak D match, TRBD1 (6 bases). The CDR3 sequence is 16 residues long. CDR1 is SGHRS and CDR2 is YFSETQ in the germline V gene. V lost 3 bases to trimming and J lost 0 bases, with 12 bases between them. The CDR3 nucleotides are TGCGCCAGCAGCTACTCGGGGGGCGCAACTAATGAAAAACTGTTTTTT. Protein: CASSYSGGATNEKLFF.

V usage is TRBV11-2 and J usage is TRBJ2-7, with D hard to call. The germline V and J ends were trimmed by 1 base and 6 bases, with 13 bases remaining between them. The CDR3 is 14 residues long. CDR1 and CDR2 from the germline V gene are SGHAT and FQNNGV. DNA for the CDR3: TGTGCCAGCAGCTTAGGACCCCTAGTTGGCGAGCAGTACTTC. Translated, it gives CASSLGPLVGEQYF.

CDR3 protein: CASSFGTSGGDEQFF. The CDR3 region has the DNA TGTGCCAGCAGCTTTGGGACTAGCGGGGGCGATGAGCAGTTCTTC. The chain is built from TRBV9 and TRBJ2-1; 14 bases are a match to TRBD2. Germline CDR1 is SGDLS and CDR2 is YYNGEE. Trimming at V came to 4 bases and at J to 8 bases, leaving 5 bases not matched to a gene. CDR3 length: 15 residues.

The rearrangement links TRBV14 to TRBJ1-1; D might be TRBD1 (6 bases). This CDR3 contains 16 residues. Germline lookup yields CDR1 SGHDN and CDR2 FVKESK. V gave up 4 bases and J gave up 0 bases, with 15 bases separating them. CDR3 in amino acids: CASSRDPGHLNTEAFF. The CDR3 coding sequence is TGTGCCAGCAGCCGAGACCCGGGACACCTGAACACTGAAGCTTTCTTT.

The V call is TRBV28, the J call TRBJ1-6; TRBD1 aligns across 11 bases. Per germline, CDR1 MDHEN and CDR2 SYDVKM. This CDR3 comprises 14 residues. V shed 4 bases, J shed 10 bases, and the junction held 3 bases outside the gene matches. The CDR3 DNA reads as TGTGCCAGCAGTTCCGGGACAGGGGGATCACCCCTCCACTTT. It translates to CASSSGTGGSPLHF. The full variable domain, with the rest looked up from reference TRBV28 and TRBJ1-6, is DVKVTQSSRYLVKRTGEKVFLECVQDMDHENMFWYRQDPGLGLRLIYFSYDVKMKEKGDIPEGYSVSREKKERFSLILESASTNQTSMYLCASSSGTGGSPLHFGNGTRLTVT.

The chain couples TRBV18 to TRBJ2-7; TRBD2 aligns across 9 bases. CDR1 is KGHSH, CDR2 LQKENI, per germline. V lost 4 bases to trimming and J lost 0 bases; unmatched junction nucleotides: 1. The CDR3 runs 14 residues. CDR3 coding DNA: TGTGCCAGCTCACTTAGCGGGAGCTCCTACGAGCAGTACTTC. The encoded protein is CASSLSGSSYEQYF.

This clone was detected a few times. The rearrangement joins TRBV7-6 to TRBJ2-7, with a weak D call TRBD1 (8 bases). Germline-derived CDR1 and CDR2 are SGHVS and FNYEAQ. The CDR3 totals 16 residues. V lost 3 bases and J 2 bases, leaving 17 bases between the germline ends. This CDR3 reads CASSFGGDRPTYEQYF. In nucleotides, the CDR3 is TGTGCCAGCAGCTTTGGGGGGGACAGGCCCACCTACGAGCAGTACTTC. Using reference TRBV7-6 and TRBJ2-7 for the parts outside the CDR3, the full variable domain is GAGVSQSPRYKVTKRGQDVALRCDPISGHVSLYWYRQALGQGPEFLTYFNYEAQQDKSGLPNDRFSAERPEGSISTLTIQRTEQRDSAMYRCASSFGGDRPTYEQYFGPGTRLTVT.